This T cell receptor (beta chain) was retrieved from a study of blood T cell repertoires in COVID-19. Whole-study context: The United States, Italy and Spain provided the acute and convalescent COVID-19 samples. PBMCs, B-cell-depleted T cells, or T cells were the source of the cDNA or gDNA that made up the material.

As handled by the study authors: It was from reference gene primer amplification that nucleated cell counts were estimated. Clones were read by immunoSEQ multiplex PCR, and TCRdb kept only the in-frame ones, dropping some. V and J calls plus clone size are reproduced from that table; the DNA served to infer D and trimming. The table shows more than 60,000 clones, with roughly nine tenths occurring only once. CDR3 length equals 16 residues. The V gene end was trimmed by 0 bases and the J gene end by 4 bases; junction bases not matched to a gene: 6. Germline values: CDR1 MNHEY, CDR2 SVGEGT. This clonotype was sampled from a man aged 50-59 years with active COVID-19. Material: peripheral blood. V and J are TRBV6-2 or TRBV6-3 and TRBJ2-7, with TRBD2 identical over 10 bases. The CDR3 sequence is CASSYSKLAGDYEQYF. CDR3 nucleotides: TGTGCCAGCAGTTACTCGAAGCTAGCGGGAGATTACGAGCAGTACTTC.